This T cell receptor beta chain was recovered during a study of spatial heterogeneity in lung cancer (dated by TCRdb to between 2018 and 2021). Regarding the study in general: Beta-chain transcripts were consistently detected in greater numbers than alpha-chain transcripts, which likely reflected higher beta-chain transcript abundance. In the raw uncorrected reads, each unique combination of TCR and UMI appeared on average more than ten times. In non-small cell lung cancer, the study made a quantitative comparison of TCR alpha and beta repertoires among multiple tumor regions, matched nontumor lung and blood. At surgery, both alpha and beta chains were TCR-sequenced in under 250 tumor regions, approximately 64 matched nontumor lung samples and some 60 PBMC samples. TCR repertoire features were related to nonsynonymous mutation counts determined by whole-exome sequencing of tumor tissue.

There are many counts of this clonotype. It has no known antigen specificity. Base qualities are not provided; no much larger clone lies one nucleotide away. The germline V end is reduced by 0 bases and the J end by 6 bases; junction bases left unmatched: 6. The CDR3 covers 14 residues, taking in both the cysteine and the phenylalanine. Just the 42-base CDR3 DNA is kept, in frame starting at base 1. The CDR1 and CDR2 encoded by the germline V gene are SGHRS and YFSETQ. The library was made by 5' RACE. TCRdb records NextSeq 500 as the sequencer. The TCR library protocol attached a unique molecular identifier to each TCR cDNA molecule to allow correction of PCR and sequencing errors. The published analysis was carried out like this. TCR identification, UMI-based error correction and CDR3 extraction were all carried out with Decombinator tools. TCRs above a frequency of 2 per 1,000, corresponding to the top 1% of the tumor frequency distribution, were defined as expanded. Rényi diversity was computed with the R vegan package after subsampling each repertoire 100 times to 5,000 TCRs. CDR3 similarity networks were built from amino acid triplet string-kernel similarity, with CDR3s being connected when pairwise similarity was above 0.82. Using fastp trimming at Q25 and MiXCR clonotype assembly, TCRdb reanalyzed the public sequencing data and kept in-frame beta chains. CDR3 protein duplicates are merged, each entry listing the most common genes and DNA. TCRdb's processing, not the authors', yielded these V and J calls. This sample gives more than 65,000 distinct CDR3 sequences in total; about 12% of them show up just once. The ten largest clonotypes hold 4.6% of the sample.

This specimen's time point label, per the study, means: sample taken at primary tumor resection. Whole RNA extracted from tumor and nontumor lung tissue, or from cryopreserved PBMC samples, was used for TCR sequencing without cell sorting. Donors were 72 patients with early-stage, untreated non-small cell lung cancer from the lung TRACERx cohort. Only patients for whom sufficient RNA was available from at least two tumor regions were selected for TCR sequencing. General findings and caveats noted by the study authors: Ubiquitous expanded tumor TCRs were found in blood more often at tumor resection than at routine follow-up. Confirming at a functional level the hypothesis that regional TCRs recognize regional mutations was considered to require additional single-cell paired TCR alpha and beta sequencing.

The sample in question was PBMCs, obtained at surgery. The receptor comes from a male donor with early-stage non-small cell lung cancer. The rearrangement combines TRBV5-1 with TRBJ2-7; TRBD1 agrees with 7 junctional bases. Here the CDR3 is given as CASSLGQGVSEQYF. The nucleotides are TGCGCCAGCAGCTTGGGGCAGGGGGTAAGCGAGCAGTACTTC.